This T cell receptor (beta chain) is drawn from a study of blood T cell repertoires in COVID-19. Study information: Acute and convalescent COVID-19 specimens originated in the United States, Italy and Spain. PBMCs, B-cell-depleted T cells, or T cells provided the cDNA or gDNA that made up the material.

There are 14 residues in the CDR3. CDR1 and CDR2 from the germline V gene are LNHNV and YYDKDF (reference sequence). Trimming took off 0 bases at V and 4 bases at J, with 9 bases between the two ends. Original processing notes: Amplification from reference gene primers served as the basis for estimated nucleated cell counts. Method: immunoSEQ multiplex PCR; TCRdb's copy keeps in-frame clones and lacks some. That table is the source of V, J and clone size, and D and trimming were worked out from the DNA. The sample carries some 190,000 clones, approximately 85% recorded once. The sample consisted of peripheral blood. This TCR came from a man aged 60 to 75 with acute or convalescent COVID-19. The rearrangement uses TRBV15 and TRBJ1-1, with unresolved D. CDR3 sequence: CATSRDQRVTEAFF. The DNA for the CDR3 is TGTGCCACCAGCAGAGATCAACGGGTCACTGAAGCTTTCTTT.